One and the same sample provided the 20 T cell receptor beta chains below, sequenced in a study of response to subunit inactivated influenza vaccine. TCRdb independently ran MiXCR on the RT-PCR reads; one entry per CDR3 protein. This sample has roughly 760,000 distinct CDR3 sequences, with over 20% found just once. This material consisted of PBMCs from blood, taken roughly 5 days after vaccination. These TCRs come from a man aged 45-65 years who received an inactivated influenza vaccine.

This clonotype turned up a few times. CDR3 nucleotides: TGCGCCAGCAGCTCCGGAAGAGGGGGGCTCTACAATGAGCAGTTCTTC. It specifies CASSSGRGGLYNEQFF. The chain carries TRBV5-1 and TRBJ2-1; D is possibly TRBD1 or TRBD2 (6 bases each). Trimming shortened V by 3 bases and J by 3 bases, and 16 bases separated the two germline ends. Germline CDR1 reads SGHRS; CDR2 reads YFSETQ. This CDR3 is 16 amino acids long.

The J gene is TRBJ2-4, the V gene TRBV11-1; TRBD1 matches 9 bases. This CDR3 region has 18 residues. The junction had 12 bases not matched to a gene; V was cut back by 5 bases and J by 1 base. In germline, CDR1 is SGHAT, CDR2 FQDESV (reference sequence). CDR3 DNA sequence: TGTGCCAGCAGCGGCCGGGACAGGGTTTCTTGGGCCAAAAACATTCAGTACTTC. This gives the protein CASSGRDRVSWAKNIQYF.

V usage is TRBV7-8 and J usage is TRBJ2-3; no firm D call. From germline, CDR1 is SGHVS and CDR2 FQNEAQ. The V and J ends lost 5 bases and 3 bases respectively, with 18 bases between them. The CDR3 extends over 16 amino acids. DNA of the CDR3: TGTGCCAGCAGCGAGTGGAATTTCAGAGCTACAGATACGCAGTATTTT. Translation gives CASSEWNFRATDTQYF.

The genes are TRBV30 and TRBJ1-1; unclear D gene. V was trimmed by 2 bases and J by 8 bases, leaving 18 bases between them. CDR3 size: 14 residues. Per the germline V gene, CDR1 is GTSNPN and CDR2 is SVGIG (reference sequence). The CDR3 DNA follows: TGTGCCTGGAGTCGGAACCAACTGGGAACCGAAGCTTTCTTT. This sequence encodes CAWSRNQLGTEAFF.

There are a few counts of this clonotype. This chain joins TRBV4-3 and TRBJ2-1; no definite D call. V dropped 0 bases and J dropped 6 bases, with 15 bases sitting between them. The CDR3 loop spans 16 amino acids. CDR1 LGHNA and CDR2 YSLEER come from the germline V gene. The CDR3 loop is CASSQEFRQIGNEQFF. The CDR3, as DNA: TGCGCCAGCAGCCAAGAATTCCGGCAGATTGGCAATGAGCAGTTCTTC.

The rearrangement uses TRBV5-5 and TRBJ1-5; TRBD1 agrees at 8 bases. V lost 3 bases and J lost 4; bases outside the gene matches: 15. CDR3 length: 18 amino acids. Germline loops: CDR1 SGHKS, CDR2 YYEKEE (reference sequence). CDR3 DNA sequence: TGTGCCAGCAGCTACGGGACAGGCGTTGAGAATCTGAATCAGCCCCAGCATTTT. Protein sequence: CASSYGTGVENLNQPQHF.

The chain carries TRBV7-7 and TRBJ2-1; 7 bases line up with TRBD2. With 1 base clipped from V and 10 bases from J, the junction kept 4 bases outside the gene matches. The CDR3 has 13 amino acids. Per germline, CDR1 SSHAT and CDR2 FNYEAQ (reference sequence). For the CDR3, the DNA is TGTGCCAGCAGCTTAGACCCCGGGGGGGAGCAGTTCTTC. Translating gives CASSLDPGGEQFF.

V is TRBV12-3 or TRBV12-4 and J is TRBJ2-5, with TRBD2 matching 8 bases. The V segment lost 7 bases and the J segment 4 bases; nucleotides outside the gene matches: 8. CDR3 length equals 14 residues. CDR3 nucleotides: TGTGCCAGCATGGCTGGACTAGCCGGAGAGACCCAGTACTTC. It is translated as CASMAGLAGETQYF.

This clonotype was counted only a few times. The chain recombines TRBV7-2 with TRBJ2-3, with TRBD2 matching 11 bases. The CDR3 totals 16 residues. V shed 2 bases and J 5 bases; nucleotides not matched to a gene: 6. The germline V gene has CDR1 SGHTA and CDR2 FQGNSA. The CDR3 is CASSLRRLAGGDTQYF. CDR3 DNA sequence: TGTGCCAGCAGCTTAAGGAGGCTAGCGGGAGGAGATACGCAGTATTTT.

The chain combines TRBV7-9 with TRBJ2-3; 7 nucleotides agree with TRBD1. CDR3 length equals 14 residues. Germline V gene sequence: CDR1 SEHNR, CDR2 FQNEAQ (reference sequence). With 4 bases clipped from V and 4 bases from J, the junction kept 5 bases outside the gene matches. CDR3 sequence: CASSSRGWADTQYF. Written as DNA, the CDR3 is TGTGCCAGCAGCTCCAGGGGGTGGGCAGATACGCAGTATTTT.

This clonotype was detected a few times. The chain links TRBV5-1 to TRBJ1-1; D possibly corresponds to TRBD1 (5 bases). CDR1 SGHRS and CDR2 YFSETQ come from the germline V gene. V lost 0 bases to trimming and J lost 4 bases, with 10 bases between them. This CDR3 spans 14 amino acids. The CDR3: CASSLVAGLTEAFF. The CDR3 DNA is TGCGCCAGCAGCTTGGTTGCGGGGCTCACTGAAGCTTTCTTT.

In its sample, this clonotype was seen a few times. The chain joins TRBV20-1 to TRBJ2-3; unclear D gene. This CDR3 is built from 14 residues. CDR1 DFQATT and CDR2 SNEGSKA come from the germline V gene (reference sequence). V was cut by 6 bases and J by 0 bases, with 13 bases left in between. CDR3 in DNA: TGCAGTGCCCAGTACCGGGCCAGCACAGATACGCAGTATTTT. Residues: CSAQYRASTDTQYF.

This clonotype has a handful of counts. The chain employs TRBV27 and TRBJ2-3; 10 bases are a match to TRBD1. From germline, CDR1 is MNHEY and CDR2 SMNVEV (reference sequence). The junction had 8 bases not matched to a gene; V was cut back by 2 bases and J by 6 bases. CDR3 length equals 16 residues. CDR3 DNA: TGTGCCAGCAGTTTAGGGGGACAGGGGTGGGGTGATACGCAGTATTTT. Its translation is CASSLGGQGWGDTQYF.

This clonotype has only a few counts. Here the CDR3 reads CAWSPTGRGETQYF. CDR3 nucleotides: TGTGCCTGGAGTCCTACAGGGAGAGGAGAGACCCAGTACTTC. The rearrangement uses TRBV30 and TRBJ2-5; tentatively, D is TRBD1 (6 bases). This CDR3 has 14 residues. In germline, CDR1 is GTSNPN, CDR2 SVGIG (reference sequence). Between the trimmed V and J ends, which lost 2 bases and 4 bases, there was a span of 14 bases.

This chain's CDR3 is CASSLGWRYNEQFF. In DNA, the CDR3 is TGCGCCAGCAGCTTGGGCTGGCGCTACAATGAGCAGTTCTTC. The chain joins TRBV5-1 to TRBJ2-1, with D unresolved. Trimming stripped 0 bases from V and 3 bases from J, with 7 bases between. Germline V gene lookup returns CDR1 SGHRS and CDR2 YFSETQ. The CDR3 covers 14 residues.

This clonotype was observed a few times. This sequence joins TRBV20-1 and TRBJ1-4; D is unresolved. V lost 0 bases and J 6 bases, leaving 5 bases between the germline ends. The CDR3 runs 12 residues. Germline CDR1 reads DFQATT; CDR2 reads SNEGSKA (reference sequence). The CDR3 DNA reads as TGCAGTGCTAGAGATTTTGATGAAAAACTGTTTTTT. Protein: CSARDFDEKLFF.

On this clonotype itself: A read error may account for a junction end that differs from germline. The chain couples TRBV5-1 to TRBJ2-3, with unresolved D. The CDR3 has 13 amino acids. Germline CDR1 SGHRS, CDR2 YFSETQ. The CDR3 spells CASSLEDGDKQYF. The CDR3, as DNA: TGCGCCAGCAGCCTTGAGGACGGTGATAAGCAGTATTTT.

In this sample, this clonotype turned up a few times. This rearrangement joins TRBV4-3 to TRBJ2-1, with D hard to call. The V end was cut by 4 bases, the J end by 0 bases, with 10 bases between. Germline CDR1 and CDR2: LGHNA and YSLEER. The CDR3 is 15 residues long. The CDR3: CASSRSTGSYNEQFF. DNA for the CDR3: TGCGCCAGCAGCCGATCGACTGGCTCCTACAATGAGCAGTTCTTC.

This clonotype was recorded a few times. The genes are TRBV4-3 and TRBJ2-3; tentative D call: TRBD1 (6 bases). Looked up from germline, CDR1 is LGHNA and CDR2 is YSLEER. V lost 4 bases and J 4 bases, leaving 15 bases between the germline ends. The CDR3 sequence is 15 residues long. The CDR3 sequence: CASSLQWSGADTQYF. Here the CDR3 DNA reads TGCGCCAGCAGCCTCCAGTGGTCAGGGGCAGATACGCAGTATTTT.

V gene TRBV6-1 combines with J gene TRBJ2-6; 8 bases line up with TRBD1. Looked up from germline, CDR1 is MNHNS and CDR2 is SASEGT. The CDR3 sequence is 17 residues long. The V segment lost 6 bases and the J segment 1 base; nucleotides outside the gene matches: 8. CDR3 sequence: CASREGQVLSGANVLTF. The DNA for the CDR3 is TGTGCCAGCAGGGAGGGACAGGTTCTTTCTGGGGCCAACGTCCTGACTTTC.